The 25 T cell receptor beta chains below come from one sample, sequenced in a study of CD8+ T cells in alopecia areata. It was cDNA, reverse transcribed from extracted RNA, that served as the sequencing template. Method: immunoSEQ multiplex PCR; TCRdb's copy keeps in-frame clones and lacks some. The sample comprises roughly 150,000 clones, around 57% of which are singletons, and around 5% rests with the top ten. Sequencing input: CD4+ T cells sorted from blood. The receptors stem from a human donor in good health.

Remarks on this clone: Additional DNA sequences in this sample encode the identical CDR3. This chain uses TRBV29-1 with TRBJ1-2, with D unresolved. V was shortened by 6 bases and J by 2 bases, with 10 bases between the two germline ends. Germline V lookup: CDR1 SQVTM, CDR2 ANQGSEA. The CDR3 length is 12 residues. This CDR3 reads CSVRTGNYGYTF. The CDR3 nucleotides read TGCAGCGTGAGGACGGGGAACTATGGCTACACCTTC.

This sequence joins TRBV6-1 and TRBJ2-3, with 8 bases fitting TRBD2. The CDR3 covers 15 residues. V gave up 3 bases and J gave up 4 bases; unmatched junction bases: 6. The V gene's germline CDR1 is MNHNS and CDR2 SASEGT. The CDR3, as DNA: TGTGCCAGCAGTGAGAGGACTAGCAATGCAGATACGCAGTATTTT. This codes for CASSERTSNADTQYF.

This clone occurred once. The DNA for the CDR3 is TGTGCCTGGAGGCTAGCCGGGGAGCTGTTTTTT. Its translation: CAWRLAGELFF. V usage is TRBV30 and J usage is TRBJ2-2; D is undetermined. From germline, CDR1 is GTSNPN and CDR2 SVGIG (reference sequence). V shed 3 bases and J shed 6 bases, with 5 bases lying between them. The CDR3 sequence is 11 residues long.

The J gene is TRBJ2-2, the V gene TRBV19; D not certain. Trimming cost V 3 bases and J 6 bases, with 8 bases left between them. There are 13 residues in the CDR3. The germline V gene encodes CDR1 LNHDA and CDR2 SQIVND (reference sequence). CDR3 region: CASSISGAGELFF. The CDR3, as DNA: TGTGCCAGTAGTATTTCGGGTGCCGGGGAGCTGTTTTTT.

J is TRBJ2-5 and V is TRBV30; TRBD2 matches 11 bases. Unmatched junction bases numbered 10, after V lost 0 bases and J lost 7 bases. The CDR3 loop spans 16 amino acids. Germline V gene data show CDR1 as GTSNPN and CDR2 as SVGIG (reference sequence). The CDR3 DNA is TGTGCCTGGAGTGTCTCTAGCGGGAGGACCTTGGGGACCCAGTACTTC. Its protein product is CAWSVSSGRTLGTQYF.

The V gene is TRBV30, the J gene TRBJ2-2; D unclear. Trimming left V 4 bases short and J 6 bases short, with 18 bases between. The germline V gene encodes CDR1 GTSNPN and CDR2 SVGIG (reference sequence). CDR3 size: 15 residues. DNA of the CDR3: TGTGCCTGGACTCAAGGGCTGCTGGTGCCCGGGGAGCTGTTTTTT. Translating it yields CAWTQGLLVPGELFF.

This clone was counted once. This rearrangement joins TRBV5-6 to TRBJ1-2; D not resolved. V was trimmed by 2 bases and J by 4 bases, leaving 18 bases between them. This CDR3 is 16 amino acids long. Looked up from germline, CDR1 is SGHDT and CDR2 is YYEEEE. The CDR3 sequence is CASSFRQDRASYGYTF. As DNA, the CDR3 is TGTGCCAGCAGCTTCCGTCAAGACCGGGCCAGCTATGGCTACACCTTC.

The CDR3 loop reads CASSPDLRGASYEQYF. The CDR3 nucleotides are TGTGCCAGCAGTCCCGATCTGAGGGGCGCCTCCTACGAGCAGTACTTC. The genes are TRBV2 and TRBJ2-7, with D perhaps being TRBD1 or TRBD2 (5 bases each). The CDR3 contains 16 residues. The V end was cut by 5 bases, the J end by 0 bases, with 17 bases between. Germline V gene lookup returns CDR1 SNHLY and CDR2 FYNNEI.

Here the CDR3 DNA reads TGCAGCGTTGATCAGGGGGCTGGGGGGCGGTGGACTGAAGCTTTCTTT. This translates into CSVDQGAGGRWTEAFF. The rearrangement links TRBV29-1 to TRBJ1-1, with 8 positions matching TRBD1. The V and J ends lost 3 bases and 5 bases, in that order; junction bases with no gene match: 14. This CDR3 has 16 amino acids. CDR1 is SQVTM, CDR2 ANQGSEA, per germline.

In its sample, this clone was seen a few times. The J gene is TRBJ2-1, the V gene TRBV29-1; D is possibly TRBD2 (5 bases). In germline, CDR1 is SQVTM, CDR2 ANQGSEA. V was pared by 7 bases and J by 8 bases, with 21 bases between. This CDR3 is built from 14 residues. The CDR3 reads CSGAGVQAADEQFF. The CDR3 nucleotides are TGCAGCGGGGCCGGCGTCCAAGCGGCGGATGAGCAGTTCTTC.

The rearrangement uses TRBV11-2 and TRBJ2-7; TRBD1 matches at 10 bases. This CDR3 contains 16 residues. The germline CDR1 and CDR2 sequences are SGHAT and FQNNGV. V dropped 5 bases and J dropped 3; count of bases not matched to a gene: 10. CDR3 DNA: TGTGCCAGCAGCCGAAAACCGGGACAGGGGAGCTACGAGCAGTACTTC. Amino acid sequence: CASSRKPGQGSYEQYF. Full variable domain (missing parts from reference TRBV11-2 and TRBJ2-7): EAGVAQSPRYKIIEKRQSVAFWCNPISGHATLYWYQQILGQGPKLLIQFQNNGVVDDSQLPKDRFSAERLKGVDSTLKIQPAKLEDSAVYLCASSRKPGQGSYEQYFGPGTRLTVT.

The chain links TRBV2 to TRBJ2-7; D gene unclear. V gave up 4 bases and J gave up 6 bases, with 16 bases separating them. Germline V gene sequence: CDR1 SNHLY, CDR2 FYNNEI. The length of the CDR3 is 14 residues. CDR3 nucleotide sequence: TGTGCCAGCAGTGTATACAGAGATATGGGCGAGCAGTACTTC. As protein: CASSVYRDMGEQYF.

The chain uses TRBV30 and TRBJ1-2; D is uncertain. The V end lost 5 bases, the J end lost 8 bases, and 15 bases lay between the germline ends. The CDR3 is 12 residues long. The germline CDR1 and CDR2 sequences are GTSNPN and SVGIG (reference sequence). The CDR3 protein is CAWFRPHHGYTF. The CDR3 coding sequence is TGTGCCTGGTTTCGGCCCCACCACGGCTACACCTTC.

The J gene is TRBJ2-4, the V gene TRBV7-8; D unclear. The germline gives CDR1 SGHVS, CDR2 FQNEAQ. This CDR3 is built from 16 residues. The ends were cut back, 5 bases at V and 0 bases at J, with 14 bases in the middle. The CDR3 loop reads CASSPGRMVAKNIQYF. CDR3 bases: TGTGCCAGCAGCCCGGGCCGAATGGTAGCCAAAAACATTCAGTACTTC.

This clone showed up just a few times. The rearrangement uses TRBV19 and TRBJ1-2; weak D call: TRBD1 (6 bases). This CDR3 has 14 amino acids. Germline CDR1 is LNHDA and CDR2 is SQIVND (reference sequence). V lost 5 bases and J lost 5, with 15 bases in between. Written as DNA, the CDR3 is TGTGCCAGTAGTCCCCAGGGGAATTTGTATGGCTACACCTTC. The encoded protein is CASSPQGNLYGYTF.

This clone turned up a few times. Other DNA sequences in the same sample also yield this CDR3. The chain employs TRBV29-1 and TRBJ2-5; D gene unclear. From germline, CDR1 is SQVTM and CDR2 ANQGSEA. The CDR3 covers 12 residues. With 4 bases removed from V and 1 base from J, the gap between germline ends came to 7 bases. CDR3 nucleotide sequence: TGCAGCGTTGGCCCTTCCCAAGAGACCCAGTACTTC. Protein sequence: CSVGPSQETQYF. The complete variable domain, with remaining parts taken from reference TRBV29-1 and TRBJ2-5, reads SAVISQKPSRDICQRGTSLTIQCQVDSQVTMMFWYRQQPGQSLTLIATANQGSEATYESGFVIDKFPISRPNLTFSTLTVSNMSPEDSSIYLCSVGPSQETQYFGPGTRLLVL.

The chain carries TRBV6-6 and TRBJ1-1; no reliable D call. With 5 bases removed from V and 0 bases from J, the gap between germline ends came to 10 bases. The CDR3 totals 14 residues. Germline-derived CDR1 and CDR2 are MNHNY and SVGAGI (reference sequence). The CDR3 DNA sequence: TGTGCCAGCAGTGATCTGGGCATGAACACTGAAGCTTTCTTT. This sequence encodes CASSDLGMNTEAFF.

V is TRBV10-3 and J is TRBJ2-7, with D possibly TRBD1 on 7 matching bases. The germline CDR1 and CDR2 sequences are ENHRY and SYGVKD. The CDR3 has 12 amino acids. Deletions cut 10 bases from V and 1 base from J, with 11 bases between. Here the CDR3 reads CASGTASYEQYF. DNA of the CDR3: TGTGCCAGCGGGACAGCTTCCTACGAGCAGTACTTC.

The genes are TRBV28 and TRBJ2-7; 7 bases map to TRBD2. J gave up 3 bases and V 7 bases, and 18 bases lay outside the gene matches. Per the germline V gene, CDR1 is MDHEN and CDR2 is SYDVKM. The CDR3 runs to 17 residues. CDR3 residues: CASKGLGEHSGGYEQYF. CDR3 nucleotide sequence: TGTGCCAGCAAGGGCCTTGGGGAGCACTCGGGAGGCTACGAGCAGTACTTC.

The chain couples TRBV13 to TRBJ2-2; possibly TRBD1 or TRBD2 for D (5 bases each). V was shortened by 3 bases and J by 6 bases, with 17 bases between the two germline ends. The CDR3 is 16 amino acids. Germline values: CDR1 PRHDT, CDR2 FYEKMQ (reference sequence). CDR3 in DNA: TGTGCCAGCAGCTTGGGACCCCAGCAGAAACCCGGGGAGCTGTTTTTT. It translates to CASSLGPQQKPGELFF.

This clone was seen a handful of times. The rearrangement joins TRBV7-9 to TRBJ2-7; 13 bases fit TRBD2. This CDR3 contains 15 residues. The V gene end was trimmed by 5 bases and the J gene end by 3 bases; junction bases not matched to a gene: 4. Germline V gene data show CDR1 as SEHNR and CDR2 as FQNEAQ (reference sequence). CDR3 in amino acids: CASSPRTSGSYEQYF. The DNA of the CDR3 is TGTGCCAGCAGCCCGAGGACTAGCGGGAGCTACGAGCAGTACTTC.

The genes are TRBV11-3 and TRBJ2-7; TRBD1 matches at 10 bases. V lost 4 bases, J lost 7 bases, and 7 bases stayed unmatched. The germline V gene encodes CDR1 SGHNT and CDR2 YENEEA. CDR3 length: 14 residues. The CDR3 nucleotides are TGTGCCAGCAGCTCGGGACAGGGGATCAGGGAGCAGTACTTC. It encodes CASSSGQGIREQYF.

This clone was counted a few times. The chain carries TRBV5-1 and TRBJ2-5; D is unclear. The V end lost 6 bases, the J end lost 1 base, and 10 bases lay between the germline ends. Germline assignment: CDR1 SGHRS and CDR2 YFSETQ. The CDR3 is made up of 13 amino acids. The CDR3 DNA reads as TGCGCCAGCATCGAGGAGCCCCAAGAGACCCAGTACTTC. Translation: CASIEEPQETQYF.

This clone was recorded a few times. The rearrangement uses TRBV6-5 and TRBJ1-5, with 9 bases matching TRBD1. V trimming: 6 bases; J trimming: 0 bases; junction bases outside the gene matches: 3. The CDR3 runs 15 residues. In germline, CDR1 is MNHEY, CDR2 SVGAGI. DNA of the CDR3: TGTGCCAGCAGGAGACAGGGGGGTAGCAATCAGCCCCAGCATTTT. Translating it yields CASRRQGGSNQPQHF.

In this sample, this clone turned up a few times. The chain couples TRBV7-9 to TRBJ2-2; 8 bases match TRBD2. The CDR3 has 16 residues. CDR1 is SEHNR and CDR2 is FQNEAQ in the germline V gene (reference sequence). V trimming: 1 base; J trimming: 5 bases; junction bases outside the gene matches: 6. CDR3 sequence (DNA): TGTGCCAGCAGCTTAGTTGCGGGAGGCGGTACCGGGGAGCTGTTTTTT. The encoded protein is CASSLVAGGGTGELFF.